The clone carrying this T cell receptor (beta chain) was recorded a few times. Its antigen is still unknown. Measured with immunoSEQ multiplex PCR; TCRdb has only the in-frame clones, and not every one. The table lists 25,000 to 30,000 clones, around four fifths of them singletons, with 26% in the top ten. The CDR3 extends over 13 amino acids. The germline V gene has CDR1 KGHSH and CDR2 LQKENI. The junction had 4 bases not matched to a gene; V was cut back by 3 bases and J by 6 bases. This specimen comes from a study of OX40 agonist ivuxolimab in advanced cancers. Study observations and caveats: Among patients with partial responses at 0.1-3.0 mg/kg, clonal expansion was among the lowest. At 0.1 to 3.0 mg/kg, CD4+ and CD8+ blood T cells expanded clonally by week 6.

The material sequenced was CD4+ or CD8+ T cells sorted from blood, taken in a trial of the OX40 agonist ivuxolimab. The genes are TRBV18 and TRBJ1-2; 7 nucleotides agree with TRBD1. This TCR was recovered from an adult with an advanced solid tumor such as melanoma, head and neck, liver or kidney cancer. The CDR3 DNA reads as TGTGCCAGCTCACCTACAGGGGAGAATGGCTACACCTTC. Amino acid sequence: CASSPTGENGYTF.